This passage covers 19 T cell receptor beta chains from one sample sequenced in a study of T-cell memory formation after mild COVID-19. A single record per CDR3 protein comes from TCRdb applying MiXCR to the 5' RACE reads. The sample carries roughly 110,000 distinct CDR3 sequences, around 15% recorded once. Input material: PBMCs or a T cell subset sorted from them (not recorded which). Source of these receptors: an adult woman who had mild COVID-19 (a few samples of this study predate the infection). Cell type and time point are not known.

In its sample, this clonotype was seen many times. V is TRBV25-1 and J is TRBJ2-6, with 8 bases lining up with TRBD1. Trimming cost V 3 bases and J 1 base; bases outside gene matches: 5. Per germline, CDR1 MGHDK and CDR2 SYGVNS. The CDR3 contains 17 residues. Written as DNA, the CDR3 is TGTGCCAGCAGTGAGGCAGGGGGCGAATCTGGGGCCAACGTCCTGACTTTC. Encoded protein: CASSEAGGESGANVLTF.

The chain recombines TRBV20-1 with TRBJ2-7; D unresolved. V lost 5 bases, J lost 4 bases, and 9 bases lay in between. Germline CDR1 reads DFQATT; CDR2 reads SNEGSKA (reference sequence). The CDR3 is 11 residues long. The CDR3 region is CSARLRYEQYF. CDR3 DNA sequence: TGCAGTGCTCGGCTACGTTACGAGCAGTACTTC.

CDR3 protein: CASSKTSGQNNNEQFF. As DNA, the CDR3 is TGTGCCAGCAGCAAGACTTCAGGGCAAAACAACAATGAGCAGTTCTTC. This chain links TRBV21-1 with TRBJ2-1; the D call TRBD1 from the table was never checked on the DNA. TRBV21-1 is recorded as a pseudogene. The CDR3 loop spans 16 amino acids.

This clonotype was recorded a few times. J is TRBJ1-6 and V is TRBV30; D is unresolved. The V gene's germline CDR1 is GTSNPN and CDR2 SVGIG (reference sequence). The V gene lost 4 bases and the J gene lost 10 bases, with 14 bases spanning the gap. The CDR3 has 13 amino acids. CDR3 sequence: CAWMSGLGSPLHF. CDR3 DNA: TGTGCCTGGATGTCAGGATTGGGGTCACCCCTCCACTTT. Full variable domain (missing parts from reference TRBV30 and TRBJ1-6): SQTIHQWPATLVQPVGSPLSLECTVEGTSNPNLYWYRQAAGRGLQLLFYSVGIGQISSEVPQNLSASRPQDRQFILSSKKLLLSDSGFYLCAWMSGLGSPLHFGNGTRLTVT.

The V call is TRBV7-9, the J call TRBJ2-3; possibly TRBD1 or TRBD2 for D (5 bases each). The V gene lost 3 bases and the J gene lost 6 bases, with 10 bases spanning the gap. The germline gives CDR1 SEHNR, CDR2 FQNEAQ (reference sequence). The CDR3 runs to 13 residues. The CDR3 DNA follows: TGTGCCAGCAGCTTCCCGGGACCGGATACGCAGTATTTT. Protein sequence: CASSFPGPDTQYF.

The rearrangement uses TRBV18 and TRBJ2-2, with D possibly being TRBD1 or TRBD2 (5 bases each). There are 16 residues in the CDR3. V shed 3 bases and J shed 0 bases, with 11 bases lying between them. Per the germline V gene, CDR1 is KGHSH and CDR2 is LQKENI. The CDR3 region has the DNA TGTGCCAGCTCACCTTGGGGGACGGCGAACACCGGGGAGCTGTTTTTT. Translating it yields CASSPWGTANTGELFF.

The chain joins TRBV6-5 to TRBJ2-2; TRBD2 agrees at 13 bases. CDR3 length: 18 amino acids. CDR1 MNHEY and CDR2 SVGAGI come from the germline V gene. The ends lost 2 bases at V and 2 bases at J; junction bases unmatched: 5. The CDR3 DNA is TGTGCCAGCAGTTACGTACTAGCGGGGGGGCCTAACACCGGGGAGCTGTTTTTT. Its translation: CASSYVLAGGPNTGELFF.

In its sample, this clonotype was seen a few times. The chain combines TRBV6-2 or TRBV6-3 with TRBJ1-1, with TRBD1 identical over 8 bases. Germline V gene data show CDR1 as MNHEY and CDR2 as SVGEGT. This CDR3 has 15 residues. V gave up 2 bases and J gave up 0 bases; unmatched junction bases: 2. In DNA form, the CDR3 reads TGTGCCAGCAGTTACACGGACAGGGTGAACACTGAAGCTTTCTTT. This gives the protein CASSYTDRVNTEAFF.

The chain uses TRBV29-1 and TRBJ2-7; TRBD1 matches at 7 bases. The length of the CDR3 is 14 residues. Germline lookup yields CDR1 SQVTM and CDR2 ANQGSEA. V shed 3 bases, J shed 2 bases, and the junction held 7 bases outside the gene matches. Here the CDR3 DNA reads TGCAGCGTTGAGTGGTACAGGGGCACCTACGAGCAGTACTTC. Protein product: CSVEWYRGTYEQYF.

This clonotype was observed a handful of times. The chain links TRBV29-1 to TRBJ2-7, with 14 bases that match TRBD2. This CDR3 comprises 17 residues. Germline V gene data show CDR1 as SQVTM and CDR2 as ANQGSEA. V lost 7 bases and J lost 2; bases outside the gene matches: 13. The CDR3 nucleotides are TGCAGCGCACAAGACAGGTCGGGACTAGCGGGAGCCTACGAGCAGTACTTC. Amino acids: CSAQDRSGLAGAYEQYF.

J is TRBJ2-1 and V is TRBV6-1; no firm D call. Deletions cut 4 bases from V and 8 bases from J, with 9 bases between. The CDR3 is 12 residues long. Germline lookup yields CDR1 MNHNS and CDR2 SASEGT. The CDR3, as DNA: TGTGCCAGCAGTGTCCGTGCTGATGAGCAGTTCTTC. This sequence encodes CASSVRADEQFF.

The V gene is TRBV5-1, the J gene TRBJ2-5; D unresolved. Trimming took 5 bases from V and 4 from J, leaving 12 bases between them. The length of the CDR3 is 13 residues. Germline CDR1 SGHRS, CDR2 YFSETQ. The CDR3 spells CASRLTLIETQYF. The CDR3 DNA sequence: TGCGCCAGCAGGCTCACTCTGATAGAGACCCAGTACTTC.

This clonotype appeared a few times. The chain combines TRBV7-9 with TRBJ2-2; TRBD2 aligns across 9 bases. This CDR3 is built from 15 residues. J lost 4 bases, V lost 4 bases, and 4 bases had no gene match. Germline values: CDR1 SEHNR, CDR2 FQNEAQ (reference sequence). The CDR3 coding sequence is TGTGCCAGCAGCTCCCCTAGCGGGGTCACCGGGGAGCTGTTTTTT. Protein: CASSSPSGVTGELFF. Variable domain in full (rest from reference TRBV7-9 and TRBJ2-2): DTGVSQNPRHKITKRGQNVTFRCDPISEHNRLYWYRQTLGQGPEFLTYFQNEAQLEKSRLLSDRFSAERPKGSFSTLEIQRTEQGDSAMYLCASSSPSGVTGELFFGEGSRLTVL.

This clonotype came up a few times. V usage is TRBV12-3 or TRBV12-4 and J usage is TRBJ1-1; TRBD1 matches 11 bases. The CDR3 length is 17 residues. V lost 1 base and J lost 1; bases outside the gene matches: 5. The CDR3: CASSLGTGGSTNTEAFF. In DNA, the CDR3 is TGTGCCAGCAGTTTAGGGACAGGGGGCTCCACGAACACTGAAGCTTTCTTT.

The rearrangement uses TRBV9 and TRBJ2-7, with 7 bases aligning to TRBD1. The CDR3 spans 12 residues. The J segment lost 6 bases and the V segment lost 1 base, leaving 1 base of the junction unmatched. Germline V gene data show CDR1 as SGDLS and CDR2 as YYNGEE. In nucleotides, the CDR3 is TGTGCCAGCAGCGTATCAGGGGGCGAGCAGTACTTC. This translates into CASSVSGGEQYF.

Sample share makes this clonotype medium-sized. The CDR3 here is CASPPSAPGGSSYEQYF. CDR3 nucleotide sequence: TGTGCCAGCCCCCCCAGCGCCCCAGGCGGGAGCTCCTACGAGCAGTACTTC. The J gene is TRBJ2-7, the V gene TRBV7-9, with 7 bases identical to TRBD2. J was trimmed by 0 bases and V by 8 bases; bases with no gene match: 16. CDR1 and CDR2 (germline): SEHNR, FQNEAQ (reference sequence). The CDR3 sequence is 17 residues long.

This clonotype was counted only a few times. The chain joins TRBV4-1 to TRBJ2-2; TRBD2 matches at 7 bases. There are 15 residues in the CDR3. Germline V gives CDR1 MGHRA, CDR2 YSYEKL. J gave up 5 bases and V 2 bases, and 5 bases lay outside the gene matches. The CDR3 DNA sequence: TGCGCCAGCAGCCAAAGTTCCGGGGGGACCGGGGAGCTGTTTTTT. Its protein product is CASSQSSGGTGELFF.

The V and J genes are TRBV7-9 and TRBJ2-1, with a possible D match to TRBD2 (6 bases). Per germline, CDR1 SEHNR and CDR2 FQNEAQ (reference sequence). V lost 3 bases, J lost 6 bases, and 15 bases lay in between. The CDR3 contains 15 residues. For the CDR3, the DNA is TGTGCCAGCAGCTTGGGACTTACGTCCGTCAATGAGCAGTTCTTC. It translates to CASSLGLTSVNEQFF. The variable domain in full, with the rest retrieved from reference TRBV7-9 and TRBJ2-1, is DTGVSQNPRHKITKRGQNVTFRCDPISEHNRLYWYRQTLGQGPEFLTYFQNEAQLEKSRLLSDRFSAERPKGSFSTLEIQRTEQGDSAMYLCASSLGLTSVNEQFFGPGTRLTVL.

This clonotype was found a few times. The chain employs TRBV12-3 or TRBV12-4 and TRBJ2-1; the D call may be TRBD1 or TRBD2 (5 bases each). The CDR3 runs 13 residues. The germline V and J ends were trimmed by 4 bases and 6 bases, with 10 bases remaining between them. The CDR3: CASSYGTRNEQFF. The CDR3, as DNA: TGTGCCAGCAGTTACGGGACCCGCAATGAGCAGTTCTTC.